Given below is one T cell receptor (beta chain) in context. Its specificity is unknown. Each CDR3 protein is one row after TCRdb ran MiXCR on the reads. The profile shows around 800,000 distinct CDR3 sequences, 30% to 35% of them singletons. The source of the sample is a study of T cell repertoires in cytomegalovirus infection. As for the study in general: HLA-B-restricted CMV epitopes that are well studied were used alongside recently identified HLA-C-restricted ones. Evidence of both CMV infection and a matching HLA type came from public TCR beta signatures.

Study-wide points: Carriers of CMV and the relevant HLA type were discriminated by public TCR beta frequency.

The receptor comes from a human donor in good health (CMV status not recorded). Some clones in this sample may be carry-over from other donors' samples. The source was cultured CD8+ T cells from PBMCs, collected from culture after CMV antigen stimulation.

The CDR3 nucleotides read TGTGCCAGCAGCCGGCGGGGGGTCCAAGAGACCCAGTACTTC. Its translation: CASSRRGVQETQYF. This rearrangement joins TRBV7-2 to TRBJ2-5; 8 positions agree with TRBD2. The V segment lost 5 bases and the J segment 1 base; nucleotides outside the gene matches: 3. The germline V gene has CDR1 SGHTA and CDR2 FQGNSA. The CDR3 consists of 14 residues.